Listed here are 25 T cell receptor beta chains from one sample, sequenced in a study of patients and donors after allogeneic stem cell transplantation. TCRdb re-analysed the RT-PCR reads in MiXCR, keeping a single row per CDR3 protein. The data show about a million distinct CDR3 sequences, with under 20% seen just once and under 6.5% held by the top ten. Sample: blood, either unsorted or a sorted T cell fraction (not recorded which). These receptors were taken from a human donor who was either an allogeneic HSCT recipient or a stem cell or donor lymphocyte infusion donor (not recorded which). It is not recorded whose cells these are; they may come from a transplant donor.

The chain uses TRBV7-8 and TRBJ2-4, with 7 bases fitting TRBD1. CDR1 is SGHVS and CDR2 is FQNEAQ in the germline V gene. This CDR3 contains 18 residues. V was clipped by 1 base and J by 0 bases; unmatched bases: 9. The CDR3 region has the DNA TGTGCCAGCAGCTTAGAGACAGGGATCTCACTAGCCAAAAACATTCAGTACTTC. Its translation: CASSLETGISLAKNIQYF.

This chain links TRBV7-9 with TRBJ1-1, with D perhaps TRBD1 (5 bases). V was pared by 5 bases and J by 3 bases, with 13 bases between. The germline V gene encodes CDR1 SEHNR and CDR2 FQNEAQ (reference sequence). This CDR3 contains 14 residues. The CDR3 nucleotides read TGTGCCAGCAGCCTCAGACCAGGGTACACTGAAGCTTTCTTT. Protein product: CASSLRPGYTEAFF. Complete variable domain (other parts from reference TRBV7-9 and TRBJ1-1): DTGVSQNPRHKITKRGQNVTFRCDPISEHNRLYWYRQTLGQGPEFLTYFQNEAQLEKSRLLSDRFSAERPKGSFSTLEIQRTEQGDSAMYLCASSLRPGYTEAFFGQGTRLTVV.

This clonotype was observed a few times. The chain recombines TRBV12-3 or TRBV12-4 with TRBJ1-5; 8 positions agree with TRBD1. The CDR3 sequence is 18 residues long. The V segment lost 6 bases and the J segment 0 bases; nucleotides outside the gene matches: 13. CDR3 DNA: TGTGCCAGCAGCCCCCGGGACAGGTCCTCTTATAGCAATCAGCCCCAGCATTTT. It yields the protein CASSPRDRSSYSNQPQHF.

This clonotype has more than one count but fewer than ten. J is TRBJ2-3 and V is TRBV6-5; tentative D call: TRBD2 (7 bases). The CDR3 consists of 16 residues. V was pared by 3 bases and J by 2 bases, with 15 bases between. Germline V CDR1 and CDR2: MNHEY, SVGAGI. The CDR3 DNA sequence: TGTGCCAGCAGTTATGGGGGGGCGGCCCCCACAGATACGCAGTATTTT. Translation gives CASSYGGAAPTDTQYF.

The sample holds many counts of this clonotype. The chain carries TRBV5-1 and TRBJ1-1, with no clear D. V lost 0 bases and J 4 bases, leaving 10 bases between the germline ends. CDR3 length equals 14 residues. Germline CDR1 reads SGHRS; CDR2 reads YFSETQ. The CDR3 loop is CASSLGVGSTEAFF. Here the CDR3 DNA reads TGCGCCAGCAGCTTGGGGGTAGGGAGCACTGAAGCTTTCTTT.

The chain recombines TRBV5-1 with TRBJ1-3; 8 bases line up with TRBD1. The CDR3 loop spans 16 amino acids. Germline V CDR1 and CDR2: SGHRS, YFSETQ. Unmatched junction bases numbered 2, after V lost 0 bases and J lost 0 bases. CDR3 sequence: CASSLDGTGSGNTIYF. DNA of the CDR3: TGCGCCAGCAGCTTGGACGGGACAGGCTCTGGAAACACCATATATTTT.

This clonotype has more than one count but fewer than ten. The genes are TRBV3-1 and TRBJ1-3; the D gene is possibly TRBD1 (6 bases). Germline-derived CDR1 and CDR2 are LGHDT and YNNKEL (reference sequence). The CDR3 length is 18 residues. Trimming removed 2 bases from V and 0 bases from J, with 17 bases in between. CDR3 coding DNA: TGTGCCAGCAGCCAAAGGGAACAGGGACTTTACTCTGGAAACACCATATATTTT. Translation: CASSQREQGLYSGNTIYF.

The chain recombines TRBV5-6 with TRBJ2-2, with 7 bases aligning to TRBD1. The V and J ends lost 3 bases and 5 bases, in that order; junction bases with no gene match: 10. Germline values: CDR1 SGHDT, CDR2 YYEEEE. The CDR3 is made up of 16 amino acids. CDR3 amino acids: CASSSMTGRRTGELFF. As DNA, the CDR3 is TGTGCCAGCAGCTCCATGACAGGGCGGCGAACCGGGGAGCTGTTTTTT.

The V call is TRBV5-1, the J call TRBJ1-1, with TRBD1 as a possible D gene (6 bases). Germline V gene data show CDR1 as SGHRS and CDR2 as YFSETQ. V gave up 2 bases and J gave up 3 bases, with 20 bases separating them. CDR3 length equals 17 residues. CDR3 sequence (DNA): TGCGCCAGCAGCTTAGGCAGGGGATCAGGGTCGGACACTGAAGCTTTCTTT. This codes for CASSLGRGSGSDTEAFF.

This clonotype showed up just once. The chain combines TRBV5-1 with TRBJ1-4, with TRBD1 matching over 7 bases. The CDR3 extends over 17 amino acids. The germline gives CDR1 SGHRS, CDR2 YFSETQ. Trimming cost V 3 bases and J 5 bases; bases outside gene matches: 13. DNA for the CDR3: TGCGCCAGCAGCTCCGGAGGGCCAGGGGGTCGGAATGAAAAACTGTTTTTT. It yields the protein CASSSGGPGGRNEKLFF.

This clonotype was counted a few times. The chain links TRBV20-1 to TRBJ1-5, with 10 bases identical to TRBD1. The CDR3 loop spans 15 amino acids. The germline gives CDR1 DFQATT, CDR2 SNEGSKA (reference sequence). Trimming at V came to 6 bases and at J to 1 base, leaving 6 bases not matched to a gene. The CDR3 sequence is CSAPTGGISNQPQHF. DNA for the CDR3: TGCAGTGCCCCGACAGGGGGCATAAGCAATCAGCCCCAGCATTTT.

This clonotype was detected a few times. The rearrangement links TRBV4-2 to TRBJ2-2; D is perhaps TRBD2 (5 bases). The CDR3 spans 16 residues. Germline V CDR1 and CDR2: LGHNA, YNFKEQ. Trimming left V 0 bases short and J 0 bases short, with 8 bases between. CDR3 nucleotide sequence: TGTGCCAGCAGCCAAGAAGGTAGCGCGAACACCGGGGAGCTGTTTTTT. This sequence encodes CASSQEGSANTGELFF.

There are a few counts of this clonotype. DNA for the CDR3: TGCAGTGCTAGAGATGCTTATTGGGTAACTAGCACAGATACGCAGTATTTT. Translation gives CSARDAYWVTSTDTQYF. The V and J genes are TRBV20-1 and TRBJ2-3, with D hard to call. Germline assignment: CDR1 DFQATT and CDR2 SNEGSKA (reference sequence). This CDR3 spans 17 amino acids. V was trimmed by 0 bases and J by 0 bases, leaving 16 bases between them.

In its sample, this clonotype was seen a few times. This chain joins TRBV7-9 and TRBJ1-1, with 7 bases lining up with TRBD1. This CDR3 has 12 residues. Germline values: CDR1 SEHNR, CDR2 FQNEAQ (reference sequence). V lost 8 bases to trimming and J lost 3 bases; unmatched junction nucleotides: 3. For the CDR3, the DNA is TGTGCCAGCCGCACAGGGGACACTGAAGCTTTCTTT. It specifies CASRTGDTEAFF.

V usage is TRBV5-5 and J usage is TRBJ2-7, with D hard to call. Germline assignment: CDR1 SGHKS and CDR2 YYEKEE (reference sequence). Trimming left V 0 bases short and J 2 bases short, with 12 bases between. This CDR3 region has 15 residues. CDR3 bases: TGTGCCAGCAGCTTGGAATGGACGGAAGCCTACGAGCAGTACTTC. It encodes CASSLEWTEAYEQYF.

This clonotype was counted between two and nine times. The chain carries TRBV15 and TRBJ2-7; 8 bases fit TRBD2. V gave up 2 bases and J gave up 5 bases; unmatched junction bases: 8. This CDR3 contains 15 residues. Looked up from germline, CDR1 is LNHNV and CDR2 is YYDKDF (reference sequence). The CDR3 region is CATSRRPGGLDEQYF. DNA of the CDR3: TGTGCCACCAGCAGAAGACCGGGGGGGCTTGACGAGCAGTACTTC.

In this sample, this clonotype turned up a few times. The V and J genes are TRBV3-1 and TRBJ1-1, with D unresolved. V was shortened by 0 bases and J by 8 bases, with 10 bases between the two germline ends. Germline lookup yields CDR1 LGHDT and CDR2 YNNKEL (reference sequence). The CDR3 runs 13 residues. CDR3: CASSQDRAGEAFF. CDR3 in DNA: TGTGCCAGCAGCCAAGATCGGGCAGGCGAAGCTTTCTTT.

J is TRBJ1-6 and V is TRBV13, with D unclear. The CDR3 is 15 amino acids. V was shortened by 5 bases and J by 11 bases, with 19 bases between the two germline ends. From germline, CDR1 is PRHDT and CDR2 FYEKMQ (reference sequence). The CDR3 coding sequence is TGTGCCAGCAGCCCTCGGGATTCTCCGGGAGCACCCCTCCACTTT. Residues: CASSPRDSPGAPLHF.

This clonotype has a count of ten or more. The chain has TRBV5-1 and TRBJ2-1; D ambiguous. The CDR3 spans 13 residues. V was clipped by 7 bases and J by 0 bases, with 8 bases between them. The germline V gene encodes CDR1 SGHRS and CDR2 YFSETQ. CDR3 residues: CASRPSSYNEQFF. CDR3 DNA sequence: TGCGCCAGCCGACCGAGCTCCTACAATGAGCAGTTCTTC.

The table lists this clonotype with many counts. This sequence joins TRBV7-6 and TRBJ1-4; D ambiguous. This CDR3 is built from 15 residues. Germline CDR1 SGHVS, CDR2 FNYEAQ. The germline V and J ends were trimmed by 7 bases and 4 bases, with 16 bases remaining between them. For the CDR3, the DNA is TGTGCCAGCAAAGGACCGGGATCTGTTAATGAAAAACTGTTTTTT. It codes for CASKGPGSVNEKLFF.

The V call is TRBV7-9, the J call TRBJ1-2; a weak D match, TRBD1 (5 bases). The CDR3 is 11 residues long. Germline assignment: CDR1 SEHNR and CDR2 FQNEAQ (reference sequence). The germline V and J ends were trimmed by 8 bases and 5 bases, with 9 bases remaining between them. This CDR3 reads CASRDLYGYTF. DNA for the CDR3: TGTGCCAGCCGGGACCTTTATGGCTACACCTTC.

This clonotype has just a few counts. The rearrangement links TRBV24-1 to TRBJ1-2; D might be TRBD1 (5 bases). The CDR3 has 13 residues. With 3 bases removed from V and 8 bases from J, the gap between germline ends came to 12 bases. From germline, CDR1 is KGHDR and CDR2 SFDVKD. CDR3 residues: CATSDRDRIGYTF. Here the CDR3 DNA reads TGTGCCACCAGTGATCGCGACAGAATAGGCTACACCTTC.

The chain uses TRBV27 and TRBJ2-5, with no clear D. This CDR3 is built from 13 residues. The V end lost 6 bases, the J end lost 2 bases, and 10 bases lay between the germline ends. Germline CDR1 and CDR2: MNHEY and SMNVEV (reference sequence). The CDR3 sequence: CASSTGEQETQYF. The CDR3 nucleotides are TGTGCCAGCAGCACTGGAGAGCAAGAGACCCAGTACTTC.

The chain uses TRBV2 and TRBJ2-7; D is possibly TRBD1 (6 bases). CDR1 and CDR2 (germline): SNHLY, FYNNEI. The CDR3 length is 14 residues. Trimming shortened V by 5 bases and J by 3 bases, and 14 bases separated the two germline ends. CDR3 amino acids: CASSSPDRIYEQYF. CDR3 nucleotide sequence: TGTGCCAGCAGTAGCCCGGACAGAATCTACGAGCAGTACTTC.

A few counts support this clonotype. CDR3 amino acids: CSARKRQGNTEAFF. In DNA form, the CDR3 reads TGCAGTGCTAGGAAAAGACAGGGGAACACTGAAGCTTTCTTT. The rearrangement links TRBV20-1 to TRBJ1-1; 7 bases are a match to TRBD1. The CDR3 is 14 residues long. Germline CDR1 DFQATT, CDR2 SNEGSKA (reference sequence). J was trimmed by 1 base and V by 3 bases; bases with no gene match: 5.